Following are 24 T cell receptor beta chains from one sample sequenced in a study of blood T cell repertoires in COVID-19. Generated by immunoSEQ multiplex PCR, the TCRdb table keeps only in-frame clones and is missing some. This table has about 140,000 clones, around four fifths appearing once. Sequencing used peripheral blood. Receptor source: a man aged 55 to 69 who had recovered from COVID-19.

This clone was detected a few times. V is TRBV11-3 and J is TRBJ2-1, with D tentatively TRBD2 (5 bases). V lost 6 bases and J lost 0, with 12 bases in between. The CDR3 spans 15 residues. In germline, CDR1 is SGHNT, CDR2 YENEEA. The CDR3, as DNA: TGTGCCAGCAGTGCCGCGGGCTACTCCTACAATGAGCAGTTCTTC. This sequence encodes CASSAAGYSYNEQFF. Using reference TRBV11-3 and TRBJ2-1 for the parts outside the CDR3, the full variable domain is EAGVVQSPRYKIIEKKQPVAFWCNPISGHNTLYWYLQNLGQGPELLIRYENEEAVDDSQLPKDRFSAERLKGVDSTLKIQPAELGDSAVYLCASSAAGYSYNEQFFGPGTRLTVL.

The chain uses TRBV5-4 and TRBJ1-1, with 9 bases matching TRBD1. Per the germline V gene, CDR1 is SGHNT and CDR2 is YYREEE (reference sequence). V gave up 4 bases and J gave up 8 bases; unmatched junction bases: 15. CDR3 length: 16 amino acids. CDR3 residues: CASSLGQGPWSKEAFF. Written as DNA, the CDR3 is TGTGCCAGCAGCCTCGGACAGGGGCCTTGGAGTAAAGAAGCTTTCTTT.

The chain employs TRBV30 and TRBJ1-1; TRBD1 aligns across 7 bases. Germline V gene sequence: CDR1 GTSNPN, CDR2 SVGIG (reference sequence). The V and J ends lost 3 bases and 6 bases, in that order; junction bases with no gene match: 4. The CDR3 extends over 12 amino acids. The CDR3 loop is CAWSRQGSEAFF. DNA for the CDR3: TGTGCCTGGAGCAGACAGGGCTCTGAAGCTTTCTTT.

For the CDR3, the DNA is TGTGCCAGCGGGGAGACTAGCGGCCGTCCCCATGGCAATGAGCAGTTCTTC. Translation: CASGETSGRPHGNEQFF. This sequence joins TRBV7-9 and TRBJ2-1; 9 nucleotides match TRBD2. The CDR3 totals 17 residues. With 8 bases clipped from V and 6 bases from J, the junction kept 17 bases outside the gene matches. Germline CDR1 reads SEHNR; CDR2 reads FQNEAQ (reference sequence).

This rearrangement joins TRBV2 to TRBJ2-1, with TRBD2 as a possible D gene (6 bases). V shed 4 bases and J shed 0 bases, with 25 bases lying between them. CDR1 and CDR2 (germline): SNHLY, FYNNEI. The CDR3 is made up of 20 amino acids. CDR3 residues: CASSGGRGYLTISSYNEQFF. Written as DNA, the CDR3 is TGTGCCAGCAGTGGAGGGCGGGGCTACCTAACTATAAGCTCCTACAATGAGCAGTTCTTC. The variable domain in full, completed from reference TRBV2 and TRBJ2-1, reads EPEVTQTPSHQVTQMGQEVILRCVPISNHLYFYWYRQILGQKVEFLVSFYNNEISEKSEIFDDQFSVERPDGSNFTLKIRSTKLEDSAMYFCASSGGRGYLTISSYNEQFFGPGTRLTVL.

The chain employs TRBV6-5 and TRBJ1-1; D is possibly TRBD1 (6 bases). CDR1 and CDR2 (germline): MNHEY, SVGAGI. The CDR3 spans 12 residues. V was cut by 6 bases and J by 6 bases, with 11 bases left in between. DNA of the CDR3: TGTGCCAGCAGCCGAGGACAGTCTGAAGCTTTCTTT. It codes for CASSRGQSEAFF.

This rearrangement joins TRBV19 to TRBJ2-5, with D possibly matching TRBD1 (5 bases). The CDR3 covers 12 residues. Germline V gene lookup returns CDR1 LNHDA and CDR2 SQIVND (reference sequence). V was pared by 7 bases and J by 5 bases, with 11 bases between. CDR3 coding DNA: TGTGCCAGTACCAATAAGGGGGAGACCCAGTACTTC. Protein sequence: CASTNKGETQYF. Looking up the rest from reference TRBV19 and TRBJ2-5 gives the full variable domain: DGGITQSPKYLFRKEGQNVTLSCEQNLNHDAMYWYRQDPGQGLRLIYYSQIVNDFQKGDIAEGYSVSREKKESFPLTVTSAQKNPTAFYLCASTNKGETQYFGPGTRLLVL.

The chain recombines TRBV7-2 with TRBJ1-4, with a tentative D call TRBD1 (6 bases). Germline V lookup: CDR1 SGHTA, CDR2 FQGNSA. Trimming removed 1 base from V and 4 bases from J, with 7 bases in between. The CDR3 runs 14 residues. The DNA of the CDR3 is TGTGCCAGCAGCTTAGGACAGGATAATGAAAAACTGTTTTTT. It specifies CASSLGQDNEKLFF.

The V gene is TRBV7-2, the J gene TRBJ2-7; 10 nucleotides align to TRBD1. Germline CDR1 is SGHTA and CDR2 is FQGNSA. After removal of 2 bases from V and 1 base from J, the junction contained 5 bases not matched to a gene. This CDR3 region has 16 residues. The DNA of the CDR3 is TGTGCCAGCAGCTTAAGGGGACAGGGGTCGTCCTACGAGCAGTACTTC. Protein: CASSLRGQGSSYEQYF.

The chain recombines TRBV29-1 with TRBJ2-2, with D possibly being TRBD1 (6 bases). The germline V and J ends were trimmed by 5 bases and 4 bases, with 11 bases remaining between them. This CDR3 region has 13 residues. Per germline, CDR1 SQVTM and CDR2 ANQGSEA. CDR3 region: CSVNRGGTGELFF. The CDR3 coding sequence is TGCAGCGTTAACCGAGGGGGCACCGGGGAGCTGTTTTTT.

J is TRBJ2-5 and V is TRBV2, with D possibly being TRBD2 (5 bases). The CDR3 extends over 13 amino acids. With 6 bases removed from V and 0 bases from J, the gap between germline ends came to 8 bases. The germline gives CDR1 SNHLY, CDR2 FYNNEI. The CDR3 nucleotides read TGTGCCAGCAGGAGAGGGAACCAAGAGACCCAGTACTTC. This translates into CASRRGNQETQYF. Full variable domain (remainder filled in from reference TRBV2 and TRBJ2-5): EPEVTQTPSHQVTQMGQEVILRCVPISNHLYFYWYRQILGQKVEFLVSFYNNEISEKSEIFDDQFSVERPDGSNFTLKIRSTKLEDSAMYFCASRRGNQETQYFGPGTRLLVL.

The J gene is TRBJ2-7, the V gene TRBV30; 7 positions match TRBD2. Trimming removed 2 bases from V and 7 bases from J; junction bases left unmatched: 8. The CDR3 has 13 amino acids. CDR1 is GTSNPN, CDR2 SVGIG, per germline (reference sequence). The CDR3 here is CAWSSRREGEQYF. CDR3 coding DNA: TGTGCCTGGAGTAGCCGGAGGGAGGGGGAGCAGTACTTC.

The gene calls are TRBV11-2 and TRBJ2-3; 7 nucleotides agree with TRBD1. This CDR3 region has 15 residues. Looked up from germline, CDR1 is SGHAT and CDR2 is FQNNGV. After removal of 3 bases from V and 3 bases from J, the junction contained 6 bases not matched to a gene. CDR3 sequence: CASSFRQGETDTQYF. As DNA, the CDR3 is TGTGCCAGCAGCTTTCGTCAGGGGGAAACAGATACGCAGTATTTT.

The CDR3 sequence: CASSPRTGRRNEKLFF. Here the CDR3 DNA reads TGTGCCAGCAGCCCTCGGACAGGGAGAAGGAATGAAAAACTGTTTTTT. V and J are TRBV11-2 and TRBJ1-4, with TRBD1 matching 8 bases. With 5 bases clipped from V and 5 bases from J, the junction kept 10 bases outside the gene matches. Germline lookup yields CDR1 SGHAT and CDR2 FQNNGV. CDR3 length: 16 amino acids. The full variable domain, with the rest looked up from reference TRBV11-2 and TRBJ1-4, is EAGVAQSPRYKIIEKRQSVAFWCNPISGHATLYWYQQILGQGPKLLIQFQNNGVVDDSQLPKDRFSAERLKGVDSTLKIQPAKLEDSAVYLCASSPRTGRRNEKLFFGSGTQLSVL.

This chain connects TRBV5-6 to TRBJ2-1; 13 bases match TRBD2. Germline lookup yields CDR1 SGHDT and CDR2 YYEEEE. The ends lost 3 bases at V and 5 bases at J; junction bases unmatched: 2. The CDR3 consists of 15 residues. The CDR3 DNA is TGTGCCAGCAGCTCCGGGACTAGCGGGGACAATGAGCAGTTCTTC. Protein: CASSSGTSGDNEQFF.

This clone came up once. The chain employs TRBV9 and TRBJ2-7, with 8 nucleotides matching TRBD2. Losses at the gene ends were 4 bases for V and 7 bases for J; bases not matched to a gene: 19. Germline V gives CDR1 SGDLS, CDR2 YYNGEE. CDR3 length: 17 amino acids. DNA for the CDR3: TGTGCCAGCAGCCGGGGACTAGTTTCTTCCTTTACGAGGGAGCAGTACTTC. Amino acids: CASSRGLVSSFTREQYF.

J is TRBJ2-3 and V is TRBV5-5; 7 positions match TRBD1. The germline CDR1 and CDR2 sequences are SGHKS and YYEKEE (reference sequence). The CDR3 contains 15 residues. V shed 4 bases and J 4 bases; nucleotides not matched to a gene: 9. CDR3 loop: CASSPQGLAPDTQYF. The CDR3 coding sequence is TGTGCCAGCAGCCCACAGGGGTTGGCGCCAGATACGCAGTATTTT.

V and J are TRBV30 and TRBJ1-2; weak D call: TRBD1 (6 bases). Per the germline V gene, CDR1 is GTSNPN and CDR2 is SVGIG (reference sequence). CDR3 length: 13 amino acids. The V and J ends lost 5 bases and 8 bases respectively, with 18 bases between them. The CDR3 loop reads CAWWSVTGRGYTF. Written as DNA, the CDR3 is TGTGCCTGGTGGTCCGTCACAGGGCGCGGCTACACCTTC.

CDR3 DNA: TGTGCCAGCAGTTTCACAGGCATCGGAGGCTACACCTTC. Translating gives CASSFTGIGGYTF. The chain has TRBV12-3 or TRBV12-4 and TRBJ1-2, with D possibly being TRBD1 (5 bases). CDR3 size: 13 residues. Between the trimmed V and J ends, which lost 3 bases and 8 bases, there was a span of 13 bases.

The chain's CDR3 is CASSLARGPHQPQHF. For the CDR3, the DNA is TGTGCCAGCAGCTTGGCCAGGGGGCCCCATCAGCCCCAGCATTTT. This chain uses TRBV5-8 with TRBJ1-5; 8 nucleotides line up with TRBD1. The CDR3 has 15 amino acids. The ends lost 0 bases at V and 5 bases at J; junction bases unmatched: 4. CDR1 and CDR2 from the germline V gene are SGHTS and YDEGEE.

Only a few counts were recorded for this clone. The chain recombines TRBV10-3 with TRBJ1-2; 7 bases are a match to TRBD1. CDR1 ENHRY and CDR2 SYGVKD come from the germline V gene. There are 15 residues in the CDR3. V lost 3 bases and J lost 6; bases outside the gene matches: 10. The CDR3 DNA reads as TGTGCCATCAGTGAAGCGACAGGGATAAGGGATGGCTACACCTTC. Residues: CAISEATGIRDGYTF.

The chain links TRBV6-2 or TRBV6-3 to TRBJ1-1; no firm D call. Germline V gene sequence: CDR1 MNHEY, CDR2 SVGEGT. This CDR3 has 15 amino acids. The germline V and J ends were trimmed by 2 bases and 7 bases, with 17 bases remaining between them. In DNA, the CDR3 is TGTGCCAGCAGTTACGGATCAGGCTCTTTTCTTGAAGCTTTCTTT. Its protein product is CASSYGSGSFLEAFF.

The genes are TRBV6-5 and TRBJ2-1, with TRBD2 matching over 7 bases. The junction had 10 bases not matched to a gene; V was cut back by 4 bases and J by 7 bases. This CDR3 spans 15 amino acids. CDR1 MNHEY and CDR2 SVGAGI come from the germline V gene. The CDR3 protein is CASSSGLVIGNEQFF. For the CDR3, the DNA is TGTGCCAGCAGTTCTGGACTAGTGATCGGTAATGAGCAGTTCTTC.

This chain joins TRBV6-5 and TRBJ2-7, with D uncertain. The CDR3 length is 11 residues. Trimming left V 5 bases short and J 4 bases short, with 6 bases between. Germline CDR1 is MNHEY and CDR2 is SVGAGI. Here the CDR3 reads CASSQLYEQYF. The CDR3 DNA is TGTGCCAGCAGTCAGTTGTACGAGCAGTACTTC.